This T cell receptor beta chain emerged from a study of control samples from healthy donors and cancer patients. The V gene's germline CDR1 is LNHDA and CDR2 SQIVND (reference sequence). The CDR3 has 13 residues. Trimming pared 4 bases from V and 0 bases from J, leaving 4 bases between. This clone was observed a handful of times. This table comes from immunoSEQ multiplex PCR, and its TCRdb copy is limited to in-frame clones, with some not included. The repertoire has tens of thousands of clones, approximately 84% of them found once; the top ten carry over 3.5%. The specimen was blood. The clonotype originates from a woman aged 45-65 years in good health. The chain employs TRBV19 and TRBJ1-5; D gene unclear. CDR3 loop: CASSKISNQPQHF. The CDR3 nucleotides read TGTGCCAGTAGTAAAATTAGCAATCAGCCCCAGCATTTT. Full variable domain (missing parts from reference TRBV19 and TRBJ1-5): DGGITQSPKYLFRKEGQNVTLSCEQNLNHDAMYWYRQDPGQGLRLIYYSQIVNDFQKGDIAEGYSVSREKKESFPLTVTSAQKNPTAFYLCASSKISNQPQHFGDGTRLSIL.